Below, 3 T cell receptor beta chains from the same sample are listed, as sequenced in a study of blood T cell repertoires in COVID-19. Profiled with immunoSEQ multiplex PCR; TCRdb holds only in-frame clones, not every one. The sample carries roughly 380,000 clones, 75% to 90% recorded once. Material: peripheral blood. The receptor source for this set is a woman between 40 and 50 years old with COVID-19, enrolled during active disease.

V gene TRBV7-9 combines with J gene TRBJ2-3, with D possibly being TRBD2 (6 bases). V was clipped by 1 base and J by 0 bases, with 11 bases between them. Per the germline V gene, CDR1 is SEHNR and CDR2 is FQNEAQ (reference sequence). The CDR3 has 16 amino acids. CDR3 in amino acids: CASSLGLATSTDTQYF. The CDR3 DNA sequence: TGTGCCAGCAGCTTAGGGCTAGCGACAAGCACAGATACGCAGTATTTT.

The chain uses TRBV7-2 and TRBJ2-5; 7 bases match TRBD2. Losses at the gene ends were 1 base for V and 5 bases for J; bases not matched to a gene: 16. Germline CDR1 SGHTA, CDR2 FQGNSA. The length of the CDR3 is 18 residues. CDR3 loop: CASSLVGEGRTFRETQYF. CDR3 DNA sequence: TGTGCCAGCAGCTTAGTCGGGGAGGGACGGACTTTCCGGGAGACCCAGTACTTC. The variable domain in full, completed from reference TRBV7-2 and TRBJ2-5, reads GAGVSQSPSNKVTEKGKDVELRCDPISGHTALYWYRQSLGQGLEFLIYFQGNSAPDKSGLPSDRFSAERTGGSVSTLTIQRTQQEDSAVYLCASSLVGEGRTFRETQYFGPGTRLLVL.

The chain employs TRBV10-3 and TRBJ1-1; 7 bases are a match to TRBD1. The CDR3 is 14 amino acids. Losses at the gene ends were 5 bases for V and 1 base for J; bases not matched to a gene: 4. CDR1 and CDR2 from the germline V gene are ENHRY and SYGVKD. CDR3 protein: CAISNDRANTEAFF. DNA for the CDR3: TGTGCCATCAGTAACGACAGGGCGAACACTGAAGCTTTCTTT.